The rows below give T cell receptor beta chains drawn from one sample of a study of blood T cell repertoires in COVID-19. Data came from immunoSEQ multiplex PCR; TCRdb stores just in-frame clones and leaves some out. Of approximately 240,000 clones in the sample, under 85% were seen once. The sequenced sample was peripheral blood. Every receptor here comes from a woman aged 40-49 years with active or convalescent COVID-19. The CDR3 runs from the conserved cysteine through the conserved F or W. D genes are given only for firm matches. Expanded clones are given a class, and other clones once, few, many or no size at all.

v_gene,d_gene,j_gene,abundance,CDR3nt,CDR3aa
TRBV5-1,.,TRBJ1-1,.,TGCGCCAGCAGCTTGGATTCGGGGAACACTGAAGCTTTCTTT,CASSLDSGNTEAFF
TRBV5-1,.,TRBJ2-7,.,TGCGCCAGCAAAGAAGCGCACTCCTACGAGCAGTACTTC,CASKEAHSYEQYF
TRBV25-1,.,TRBJ2-5,.,TGTGCCAGCAGTGACCAGGGTGGACAAGAGACCCAGTACTTC,CASSDQGGQETQYF
TRBV6-5,TRBD2,TRBJ2-5,.,TGTGCCAGCAGTTGGACTAGCGGACAAGAGACCCAGTACTTC,CASSWTSGQETQYF
TRBV18,TRBD2,TRBJ2-5,.,TGTGCCAGCTCACCGGGGACTAGCGCGGGGGAGACCCAGTACTTC,CASSPGTSAGETQYF
TRBV5-1,TRBD1,TRBJ1-2,.,TGCGCCAGCAGCTTCGGACAGGGGGACGGTGGCTACACCTTC,CASSFGQGDGGYTF
TRBV2,.,TRBJ2-1,.,TGTGCCAGCAGTGCCCCGGGCTACAATGAGCAGTTCTTC,CASSAPGYNEQFF
TRBV5-6,.,TRBJ1-1,.,TGTGCCAGCAGCCTACAGTACACTGAAGCTTTCTTT,CASSLQYTEAFF
TRBV15,TRBD1,TRBJ2-2,.,TGTGCCACCAGCAGAGCCCCCAGGGGGTCCGGGGAGCTGTTTTTT,CATSRAPRGSGELFF
TRBV7-9,.,TRBJ2-1,.,TGTGCCAGCAGCTTAGTCGGAGGGATAGGCGAGCAGTTCTTC,CASSLVGGIGEQFF
TRBV28,.,TRBJ2-7,.,TGTGCCAGCAGCGGACAAGCCTACGAGCAGTACTTC,CASSGQAYEQYF
TRBV10-3,TRBD2,TRBJ2-3,.,TGTGCCACCTCTCCAACTAGCGGGGGGGAAATCAGCACAGATACGCAGTATTTT,CATSPTSGGEISTDTQYF
TRBV5-4,.,TRBJ2-3,.,TGTGCCAGCAGCTCGCAGGGGACAGATACGCAGTATTTT,CASSSQGTDTQYF
TRBV10-2,.,TRBJ1-6,.,TGCGCCAGCAGGACCAGGGCTTCACCCCTCCACTTT,CASRTRASPLHF
TRBV5-6,.,TRBJ2-3,.,TGTGCCAGCAGCTTGGGGGGACTCGTCTTTCTTGGCACAGATACGCAGTATTTT,CASSLGGLVFLGTDTQYF
TRBV6-5,.,TRBJ1-2,.,TGTGCCAGCAAGGTACAGGTTAACTATGGCTACACCTTC,CASKVQVNYGYTF
TRBV28,.,TRBJ1-1,.,TGTGCCAGCAGCCGGGCGGGGGTCACTGAAGCTTTCTTT,CASSRAGVTEAFF
TRBV7-9,.,TRBJ1-1,.,TGTGCCAGCAGCTTAGCGCGGGGGAAGGTGAACACTGAAGCTTTCTTT,CASSLARGKVNTEAFF
TRBV28,TRBD1,TRBJ1-4,.,TGTGCCAGCAGGTCGAGCGGGACAGGGAATGAAAAACTGTTTTTT,CASRSSGTGNEKLFF
TRBV19,.,TRBJ1-5,.,TGTGCCAGTAGTATGGCTCTTTCTGGACAGCAAAATCAGCCCCAGCATTTT,CASSMALSGQQNQPQHF
TRBV11-3,.,TRBJ1-1,.,TGTGCCAGCAGCCCTTCTTCGAACACTGAAGCTTTCTTT,CASSPSSNTEAFF
TRBV5-1,TRBD2,TRBJ2-5,.,TGCGCCAGCATTTGGAGCGGGGGGGCCGGAGAGACCCAGTACTTC,CASIWSGGAGETQYF
TRBV15,.,TRBJ1-2,.,TGTGCCACCAGCAGAGAGCGGGGCGGAACCTATGGCTACACCTTC,CATSRERGGTYGYTF
TRBV30,.,TRBJ2-2,.,TGTGCCTGGGGTCCGGACAGACCAAACACCGGGGAGCTGTTTTTT,CAWGPDRPNTGELFF
TRBV5-6,.,TRBJ2-7,few,TGTGCCAGCAGCCCTCTAAGCGCCTACGAGCAGTACTTC,CASSPLSAYEQYF
TRBV18,.,TRBJ1-1,.,TGTGCCAGCTCACCTCGAGGGATTACTGAAGCTTTCTTT,CASSPRGITEAFF
TRBV2,.,TRBJ1-6,once,TGTGCCAGCAGCCCCAGGGACTTCAATTCACCCCTCCACTTT,CASSPRDFNSPLHF
TRBV7-9,TRBD1,TRBJ2-3,.,TGTGCCAGCAGCTTAGCCCGCAGGGGGCGAGGGGAAGATACGCAGTATTTT,CASSLARRGRGEDTQYF
TRBV6-1,TRBD2,TRBJ2-3,once,TGTGCCAGCAGTGAAGTGCGGGGGGGCCCCACAGATACGCAGTATTTT,CASSEVRGGPTDTQYF
TRBV4-1,.,TRBJ1-5,.,TGCGCCAGCAGCCAAGACAACAGCAACAATCAGCCCCAGCATTTT,CASSQDNSNNQPQHF
TRBV5-4,.,TRBJ2-4,.,TGTGCCAGCAGCTTGGACAGGGTAGGAGCCAAAAACATTCAGTACTTC,CASSLDRVGAKNIQYF
TRBV25-1,.,TRBJ2-3,.,TGTGCCAGCAGTGAATTCCAGGAACCAGATACGCAGTATTTT,CASSEFQEPDTQYF
TRBV30,.,TRBJ2-3,.,TGTGCCTGGAGTTCAACTCCCCCCCCCACAGATACGCAGTATTTT,CAWSSTPPPTDTQYF
TRBV4-2,TRBD2,TRBJ2-7,.,TGTGCCAGCAGCCAAGAATATCCGGGAGGGTCCTACGAGCAGTACTTC,CASSQEYPGGSYEQYF
TRBV2,TRBD1,TRBJ2-3,.,TGTGCCAGCAGCCGTTTGACAGGGACAGATACGCAGTATTTT,CASSRLTGTDTQYF
TRBV30,TRBD2,TRBJ2-2,few,TGTGCCTGGAGTGGACTAGCGGGGGAAAACACCGGGGAGCTGTTTTTT,CAWSGLAGENTGELFF
TRBV2,.,TRBJ2-5,.,TGTGCCAGCAGTGAAGGCAGGGGCCAAGAGACCCAGTACTTC,CASSEGRGQETQYF
TRBV7-8,.,TRBJ2-1,.,TGTGCCAGCAGTGGAGTGGGTGATGGAAGCAATGAGCAGTTCTTC,CASSGVGDGSNEQFF
TRBV19,TRBD1,TRBJ2-7,few,TGTGCCAGTAGTATGACCCACAGGGGGATGGTGTACGAGCAGTACTTC,CASSMTHRGMVYEQYF
TRBV6-5,.,TRBJ1-5,once,TGTGCCAGCGGGTTGGGGAGTCAGCCCCAGCATTTT,CASGLGSQPQHF
TRBV5-6,TRBD2,TRBJ2-2,.,TGTGCCAGCAGCTTAGTTGTGGGGACTACCACCGGGGAGCTGTTTTTT,CASSLVVGTTTGELFF
TRBV7-3,.,TRBJ2-2,.,TGTGCCAGCAGTTCGTTCGGGGAGCTGTTTTTT,CASSSFGELFF
TRBV5-1,TRBD1,TRBJ1-2,.,TGCGCCAGCAGCGAAGCGACAGGGGGCTTGGATGGCTACACCTTC,CASSEATGGLDGYTF
TRBV5-1,TRBD1,TRBJ1-6,.,TGCGCCAGCAGGTATAGTCCCGGGACAGCAAATTCACCCCTCCACTTT,CASRYSPGTANSPLHF
TRBV28,.,TRBJ1-3,many,TGTGCCAGCAGTTTATTGCGAGGACAGATCTCTGGAAACACCATATATTTT,CASSLLRGQISGNTIYF
TRBV29-1,.,TRBJ1-3,.,TGCAGCGTTGTGCGTCCTGGAAACACCATATATTTT,CSVVRPGNTIYF
TRBV6-4,TRBD2,TRBJ2-3,few,TGTGCCAGCAGTCCTACTAGCGGGGGCGCGGATACGCAGTATTTT,CASSPTSGGADTQYF
TRBV28,.,TRBJ1-6,.,TGTGCCAGCTACCAACAGGACAGTTCACCCCTCCACTTT,CASYQQDSSPLHF
TRBV9,.,TRBJ2-2,.,TGTGCCAGCAGCGTCCGGGGTAACGGGGAGCTGTTTTTT,CASSVRGNGELFF
TRBV9,TRBD1,TRBJ1-6,.,TGTGCCAGCAGCGTAGGGGACAGAGATTCACCCCTCCACTTT,CASSVGDRDSPLHF
TRBV7-9,TRBD1,TRBJ1-4,few,TGTGCCAGCGCCTACAGGGGAGGAAATGAAAAACTGTTTTTT,CASAYRGGNEKLFF
TRBV27,TRBD2,TRBJ2-3,many,TGTGCCAGCAGCTTAGCGGGGGGATCCACAGATACGCAGTATTTT,CASSLAGGSTDTQYF
TRBV6-5,.,TRBJ2-1,.,TGTGCCAGCAGTTACGTGAACGGTGAGCAGTTCTTC,CASSYVNGEQFF
TRBV11-2,TRBD1,TRBJ2-5,few,TGTGCCAGCAGCCCCCCAGGACAGGGCCGAGGGACCCAGTACTTC,CASSPPGQGRGTQYF
TRBV14,.,TRBJ1-5,.,TGTGCCAGCAGCCAAGATCGGGGGGAGGGCCAGCCCCAGCATTTT,CASSQDRGEGQPQHF
TRBV19,.,TRBJ1-3,.,TGTGCCAGTAGTATGGCTAGCTCTGGAAACACCATATATTTT,CASSMASSGNTIYF